This TCR beta chain originates from a study of blood T cell repertoires in COVID-19. Study as a whole: In each case, the material was cDNA or gDNA derived from T cells, B-cell-depleted T cells, or PBMCs.

V lost 6 bases to trimming and J lost 2 bases, with 20 bases between them. This CDR3 spans 16 amino acids. Germline CDR1 reads SGHRS; CDR2 reads YFSETQ. Sequencing used immunoSEQ multiplex PCR; TCRdb keeps in-frame clones, though not all of them. The sample consists of about 280,000 clones, more than 70% of them appearing once. The chain uses TRBV5-1 and TRBJ1-1; D not certain. Sequenced sample: peripheral blood. The clonotype was recovered from a woman in her thirties with COVID-19, enrolled during active disease. The CDR3, as DNA: TGCGCCAGCACTCACCAACCGACACTTTCTAACACTGAAGCTTTCTTT. It specifies CASTHQPTLSNTEAFF.